This TCR beta chain was captured by sequencing in a study of CD8+ T cells in alopecia areata. At the level of the study: Dosing spanned 6 to 18 months on tofacitinib, then 6 months off drug. Overall study results and limits: Scalp specimens additionally yield sequences from normal skin's resident alphabeta T cells. Affected lesional scalp, above all in alopecia totalis/universalis, was more clonal than normal scalp. Between patients, shared TCR sequences were less clear than in mice. This was possibly due in part to HLA diversity in the patient population.

Peripheral blood and lesional scalp punch biopsies were taken from alopecia areata patients. Sequencing templates came from extracted RNA that was reverse transcribed into cDNA. TCRdb's copy holds only in-frame clones and misses some; the assay was immunoSEQ multiplex PCR. The sample lists thousands of clones; roughly 69% were seen once. In the case of this clone: Its cognate antigen is unknown.

Germline V gene data show CDR1 as MNHEY and CDR2 as SMNVEV (reference sequence). The CDR3 extends over 16 amino acids. Between the trimmed V and J ends, which lost 2 bases and 6 bases, there was a span of 17 bases. The source is a human donor with alopecia areata. V gene TRBV27 combines with J gene TRBJ2-1; TRBD2 might be the D (5 bases). The specimen comprised skin, sampled at week 0. Here the CDR3 reads CASSLVVTGGFNEQFF. The CDR3 DNA follows: TGTGCCAGCAGTTTAGTGGTTACCGGAGGTTTCAATGAGCAGTTCTTC.